The present entry profiles one T cell receptor (beta chain) with its context. The CDR3 has 14 amino acids. CDR1 and CDR2 (germline): LNHDA, SQIVND (reference sequence). Germline trimming cut 4 bases from V and 3 bases from J; bases unmatched to any gene: 4. The data derive from a study of blood T cell repertoires in COVID-19. Study summary: Collection of acute and convalescent COVID-19 samples took place in the United States, Italy and Spain.

As originally analysed: By means of reference gene primer amplification, nucleated cell counts were estimated. Measured with immunoSEQ multiplex PCR; TCRdb has only the in-frame clones, and not every one. That table is the source of V, J and clone size, and D and trimming were worked out from the DNA. The table records tens of thousands of clones, less than 90% of them present only once. The source is a man aged 55 to 70 with acute or convalescent COVID-19. Sequencing used peripheral blood. The chain joins TRBV19 to TRBJ1-2; 8 bases line up with TRBD1. The CDR3 reads CASSSRGPHYGYTF. The CDR3 DNA sequence: TGTGCCAGTAGTAGCAGGGGGCCACACTATGGCTACACCTTC.